This entry describes one T cell receptor (beta chain). The entry originates in a study of long-term antiretroviral therapy in people with HIV. A v3.0 immunoSEQ assay was performed at survey level. Sequencing was performed with immunoSEQ multiplex PCR; in TCRdb, only in-frame clones are kept and a portion is missing. The sample yields over 20,000 clones, approximately 82% seen once. The source was unsorted PBMCs, collected 0.5 years after starting antiretroviral therapy. This receptor was identified in a young man with HIV.

The CDR3 bases are TGTGCCAGCAGTTTCGGGCGAAACAATGAGCAGTTCTTC. Its protein is CASSFGRNNEQFF. The chain employs TRBV2 and TRBJ2-1; D is uncertain. V was cut by 5 bases and J by 5 bases, with 10 bases left in between. This CDR3 has 13 residues. Germline assignment: CDR1 SNHLY and CDR2 FYNNEI.